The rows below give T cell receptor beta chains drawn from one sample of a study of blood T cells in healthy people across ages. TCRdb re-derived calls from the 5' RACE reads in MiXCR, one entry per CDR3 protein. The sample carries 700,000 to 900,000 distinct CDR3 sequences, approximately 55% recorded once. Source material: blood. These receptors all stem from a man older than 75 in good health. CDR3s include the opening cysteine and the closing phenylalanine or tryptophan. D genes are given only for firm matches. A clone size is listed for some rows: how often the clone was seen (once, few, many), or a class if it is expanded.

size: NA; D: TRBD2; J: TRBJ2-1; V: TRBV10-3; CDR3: CATEPSGSPSEQFF; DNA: TGTGCCACCGAGCCTAGCGGGAGTCCAAGCGAGCAGTTCTTC
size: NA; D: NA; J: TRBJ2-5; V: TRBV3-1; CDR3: CASSPPGPMEETQYF; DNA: TGTGCCAGCAGCCCCCCCGGGCCTATGGAAGAGACCCAGTACTTC
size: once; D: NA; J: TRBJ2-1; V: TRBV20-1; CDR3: CSARDDRYNEQFF; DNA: TGCAGTGCTAGAGATGACAGGTACAATGAGCAGTTCTTC
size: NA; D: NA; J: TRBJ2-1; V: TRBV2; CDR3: CASTVEGWGEQFF; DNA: TGTGCCAGCACCGTCGAGGGGTGGGGTGAGCAGTTCTTC
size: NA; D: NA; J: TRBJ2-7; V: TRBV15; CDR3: CATSRGAGSSRDEQYF; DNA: TGTGCCACCAGCAGAGGGGCAGGATCCTCGAGGGACGAGCAGTACTTC
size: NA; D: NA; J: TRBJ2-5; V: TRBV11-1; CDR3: CASSLGTRQETQYF; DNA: TGTGCCAGCAGCTTAGGAACCAGGCAAGAGACCCAGTACTTC
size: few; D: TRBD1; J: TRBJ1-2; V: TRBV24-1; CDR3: CATSDEGARGYTF; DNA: TGTGCCACCAGTGACGAGGGGGCTCGAGGCTACACCTTC
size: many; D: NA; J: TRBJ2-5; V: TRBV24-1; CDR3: CATSGTALYQETQYF; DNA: TGTGCCACCAGTGGGACAGCTCTCTACCAAGAGACCCAGTACTTC
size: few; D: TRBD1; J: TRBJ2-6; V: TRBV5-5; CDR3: CASSLTGASSGANVLTF; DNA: TGTGCCAGCAGCTTAACAGGGGCCAGCTCTGGGGCCAACGTCCTGACTTTC
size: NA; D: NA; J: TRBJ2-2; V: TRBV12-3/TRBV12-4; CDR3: CASSHSTGTNTGELFF; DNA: TGTGCCAGCAGTCACTCAACAGGGACGAACACCGGGGAGCTGTTTTTT
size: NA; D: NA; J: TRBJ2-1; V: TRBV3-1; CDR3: CASSQDAYYNEQFF; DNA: TGTGCCAGCAGCCAAGACGCCTACTACAATGAGCAGTTCTTC
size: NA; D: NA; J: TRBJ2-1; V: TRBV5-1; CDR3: CASSLDRGDREQFF; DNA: TGCGCCAGCAGCTTGGATCGAGGGGATCGTGAGCAGTTCTTC
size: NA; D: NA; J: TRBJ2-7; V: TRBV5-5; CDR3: CASTPGLGGNHNEQYF; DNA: TGTGCCAGCACCCCCGGGTTGGGCGGGAACCACAATGAGCAGTACTTC
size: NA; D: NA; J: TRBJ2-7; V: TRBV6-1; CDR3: CASSEGGLAGSYEQYF; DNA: TGTGCCAGCAGTGAAGGCGGTTTAGCAGGGTCCTACGAGCAGTACTTC
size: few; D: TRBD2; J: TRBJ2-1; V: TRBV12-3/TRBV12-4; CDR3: CASSFPRTSGASYNEQFF; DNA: TGTGCCAGCAGTTTTCCTAGAACTAGCGGGGCCTCCTACAATGAGCAGTTCTTC
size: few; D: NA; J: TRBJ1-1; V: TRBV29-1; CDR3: CSVRGNTEAFF; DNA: TGCAGCGTCCGGGGGAACACTGAAGCTTTCTTT
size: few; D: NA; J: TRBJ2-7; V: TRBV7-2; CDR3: CASSLAGSVTYEQYF; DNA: TGTGCCAGCAGCTTAGCTGGGAGCGTGACCTACGAGCAGTACTTC
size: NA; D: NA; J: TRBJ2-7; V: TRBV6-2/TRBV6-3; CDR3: CASRPTGAYEQYF; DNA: TGTGCCAGCAGGCCGACAGGAGCCTACGAGCAGTACTTC
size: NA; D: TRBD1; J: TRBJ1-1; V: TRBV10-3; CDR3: CAISESGQGVAEAFF; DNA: TGTGCCATCAGTGAGTCGGGACAGGGGGTCGCTGAAGCTTTCTTT
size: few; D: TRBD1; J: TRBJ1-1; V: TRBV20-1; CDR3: CSASPGGVVTEAFF; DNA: TGCAGTGCTAGCCCAGGGGGCGTCGTAACTGAAGCTTTCTTT
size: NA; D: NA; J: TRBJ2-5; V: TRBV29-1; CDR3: CSVEVRHNEQYF; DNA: TGCAGCGTTGAAGTGCGCCACAATGAGCAGTACTTC
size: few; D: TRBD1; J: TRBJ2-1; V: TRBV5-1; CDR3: CASSFSGQGWDEQFF; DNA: TGCGCCAGCAGCTTCTCGGGACAGGGTTGGGATGAGCAGTTCTTC
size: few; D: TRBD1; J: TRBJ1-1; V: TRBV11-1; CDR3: CASTQGVNTEAFF; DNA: TGTGCCAGCACCCAGGGGGTGAACACTGAAGCTTTCTTT
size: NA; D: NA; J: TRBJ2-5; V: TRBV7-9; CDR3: CASSLYGEDRETQYF; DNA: TGTGCCAGCAGCTTATACGGGGAGGATAGAGAGACCCAGTACTTC
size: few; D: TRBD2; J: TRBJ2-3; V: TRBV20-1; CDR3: CSARRTSGRPTDTQYF; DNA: TGCAGTGCTAGGAGGACTAGCGGGAGACCCACAGATACGCAGTATTTT
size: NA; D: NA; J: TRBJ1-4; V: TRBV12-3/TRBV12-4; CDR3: CASRGEKLFF; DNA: TGTGCCAGCAGGGGTGAAAAACTGTTTTTT
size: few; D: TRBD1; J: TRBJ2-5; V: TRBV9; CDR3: CASSVAPGQNQETQYF; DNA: TGTGCCAGCAGCGTAGCTCCGGGACAGAATCAAGAGACCCAGTACTTC
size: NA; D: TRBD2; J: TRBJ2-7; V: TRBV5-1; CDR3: CASSPHSGRASYNEQYF; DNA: TGCGCCAGCAGCCCCCATAGCGGGAGGGCGTCCTACAATGAGCAGTACTTC